Included here is one T cell receptor beta chain sequence, with context. Its antigen remains unidentified. Base qualities are not at hand, and no much larger clone is one base apart. The immunoSEQ Assay, a bias-controlled multiplex PCR, was used to amplify TCRbeta CDR3 regions from genomic DNA. Under the source paper's analysis protocol: Nucleated cell counts per sample were estimated from amplification of reference gene primers within the assay. To quantify the absolute abundance of each unique TCRbeta CDR3 rearrangement, sequence reads were collapsed and filtered. For each sample, productive Simpson clonality was calculated as the square root of Simpson's diversity index across productive rearrangements. As stored in TCRdb, this immuneACCESS dataset retains in-frame rearrangements with V and J assigned. A fraction of the clones does not appear; measured against another copy, unresolved V genes explain less than half of the discrepancy, and the remainder lacks a known reason. The V and J calls and clone size were taken over from that table, and D and trimming were inferred from the DNA. Recorded for this sample are about 120,000 clones; around 87% of them occurred a single time. Jointly, the top ten make up roughly 30% of the sample.

The sample originates from a study of blood T cell repertoires in COVID-19 (dated by TCRdb to 2018 to 2021). For the wider study: Collaborator samples came from the United States, Italy and Spain and covered acute and convalescent phases of COVID-19. Samples were obtained from the ongoing ImmuneRACE study (first 160 participants) and from 950 to 1,500 subjects provided by 6 global collaborators. The repertoires were released in a freely available public database meant as a resource for research on the immune response to SARS-CoV-2. Nearly every sample came with metadata listing a de-identified subject ID, COVID-19 status, age in years and sex. The material from the prospective study consisted of cDNA or gDNA derived from T cells, B-cell-depleted T cells, or PBMCs. Where HLA class I and class II types were available, the types were taken from metadata supplied by the sample provider, not from assay-based typing. Deeply sampled blood TCRbeta repertoires from subjects exposed to, actively infected with, or recovered from COVID-19 were included in the dataset. Broad study findings and their caveats: Clinical and demographic metadata were provided uncurated, with the amount varying by source and participant.

The collaborating institutions used their own protocols to collect whole blood in K2EDTA tubes. For TCRbeta analysis, collaborators shipped samples as frozen whole blood, isolated PBMCs, or DNA extracted from either of those sample types. This sequence was found in a woman between 65 and 79 years old with acute or convalescent COVID-19. The source material was peripheral blood.

CDR3 sequence: CASSPQGVAGNEQFF. The DNA sequence reads TGTGCCAGCAGCCCACAAGGGGTAGCGGGGAATGAGCAGTTCTTC. The chain joins TRBV7-3 to TRBJ2-1, with 8 bases in between that match TRBD2. CDR1 and CDR2, looked up from the germline V gene, are SGHTA and FQGTGA. Trimming accounts for 5 bases at V and 7 bases at J, while the number of junction bases matched to no gene is 10. The CDR3 goes from the cysteine to the phenylalanine over 15 residues. The entry retains the CDR3 DNA only, 45 bases that are in frame from base 1. The full variable domain, completed from the reference TRBV7-3 and TRBJ2-1 proteins outside the CDR3, reads GAGVSQTPSNKVTEKGKYVELRCDPISGHTALYWYRQSLGQGPEFLIYFQGTGAADDSGLPNDRFFAVRPEGSVSTLKIQRTERGDSAVYLCASSPQGVAGNEQFFGPGTRLTVL.